The 14 T cell receptor beta chains listed next were all sequenced from one sample in a study of CD8 T cells in ankylosing spondylitis. TCRdb fed the 5' RACE reads into MiXCR, producing one record per CDR3 protein. The data hold 150,000 to 250,000 distinct CDR3 sequences, with roughly 13% observed a single time. Sequencing was done on a sample of blood, either unsorted or a sorted T cell fraction (not recorded which). These receptors were collected from a male donor with ankylosing spondylitis or in good health (not recorded which).

The V and J genes are TRBV5-1 and TRBJ2-1, with TRBD1 identical over 7 bases. In germline, CDR1 is SGHRS, CDR2 YFSETQ. The CDR3 runs 14 residues. Trimming took 2 bases from V and 7 from J; bases not matched to a gene: 6. This chain's CDR3 is CASSLGPQGNEQFF. CDR3 DNA sequence: TGCGCCAGCAGCTTAGGACCACAGGGGAATGAGCAGTTCTTC.

The table lists this clonotype with a few counts. The rearrangement joins TRBV11-2 to TRBJ2-3; D may be TRBD2 (5 bases). CDR3 length: 13 amino acids. V gave up 3 bases and J gave up 2 bases, with 6 bases separating them. Germline CDR1 reads SGHAT; CDR2 reads FQNNGV. As DNA, the CDR3 is TGTGCCAGCAGCTTCGGGGTCACAGATACGCAGTATTTT. It yields the protein CASSFGVTDTQYF. The complete variable domain, with remaining parts taken from reference TRBV11-2 and TRBJ2-3, reads EAGVAQSPRYKIIEKRQSVAFWCNPISGHATLYWYQQILGQGPKLLIQFQNNGVVDDSQLPKDRFSAERLKGVDSTLKIQPAKLEDSAVYLCASSFGVTDTQYFGPGTRLTVL.

This clonotype was observed a handful of times. The J gene is TRBJ2-1, the V gene TRBV12-5; D gene ambiguous. V was shortened by 1 base and J by 7 bases, with 8 bases between the two germline ends. The CDR3 is 13 residues long. Germline V gene sequence: CDR1 LGHNT, CDR2 FRNRAP. The CDR3, as DNA: TGTGCTAGTGGTTTGGACAGAAGGAATGAGCAGTTCTTC. Amino acid sequence: CASGLDRRNEQFF.

This chain connects TRBV12-3 or TRBV12-4 to TRBJ1-1, with D perhaps matching TRBD1 (6 bases). V lost 11 bases and J lost 3, with 16 bases in between. This CDR3 is 13 amino acids long. CDR3 sequence: CASEGGRDTEAFF. CDR3 nucleotide sequence: TGTGCCTCGGAAGGGGGGCGCGACACTGAAGCTTTCTTT.

This clonotype showed up just a few times. The chain employs TRBV27 and TRBJ2-3; the match to TRBD2 covers 9 bases. The germline V gene has CDR1 MNHEY and CDR2 SMNVEV (reference sequence). Unmatched junction bases numbered 7, after V lost 8 bases and J lost 4 bases. The CDR3 length is 14 residues. The CDR3 DNA reads as TGTGCCAGCGGACTTAGCGGGAGAGCAGATACGCAGTATTTT. It specifies CASGLSGRADTQYF.

J is TRBJ2-7 and V is TRBV5-4; D gene unclear. The V end lost 3 bases, the J end lost 2 bases, and 9 bases lay between the germline ends. The length of the CDR3 is 13 residues. Germline loops: CDR1 SGHNT, CDR2 YYREEE (reference sequence). CDR3 nucleotide sequence: TGTGCCAGCAGCTCCATCGACACCTACGAGCAGTACTTC. It encodes CASSSIDTYEQYF.

This sequence joins TRBV20-1 and TRBJ2-5; 8 bases match TRBD2. CDR3 length: 13 amino acids. CDR1 and CDR2 from the germline V gene are DFQATT and SNEGSKA (reference sequence). The junction had 1 base not matched to a gene; V was cut back by 3 bases and J by 1 base. In nucleotides, the CDR3 is TGCAGTGCTAGCGGGGGGGTCCAAGAGACCCAGTACTTC. It codes for CSASGGVQETQYF.

The chain employs TRBV11-2 and TRBJ2-7; D unresolved. CDR1 is SGHAT and CDR2 is FQNNGV in the germline V gene. Trimming pared 3 bases from V and 0 bases from J, leaving 9 bases between. The CDR3 runs to 14 residues. CDR3 nucleotides: TGTGCCAGCAGCTTTGACCTAGGCTCCTACGAGCAGTACTTC. Its translation: CASSFDLGSYEQYF.

V gene TRBV27 combines with J gene TRBJ2-3; tentative D call: TRBD2 (6 bases). Germline CDR1 and CDR2: MNHEY and SMNVEV (reference sequence). With 10 bases removed from V and 4 bases from J, the gap between germline ends came to 24 bases. CDR3 length: 16 amino acids. CDR3 loop: CATASGPPPHADTQYF. CDR3 DNA sequence: TGTGCCACCGCGAGCGGGCCACCCCCTCACGCAGATACGCAGTATTTT.

This clonotype was counted a few times. The V gene is TRBV5-1, the J gene TRBJ1-1; tentatively, D is TRBD1 (6 bases). The length of the CDR3 is 14 residues. Trimming pared 0 bases from V and 6 bases from J, leaving 12 bases between. In germline, CDR1 is SGHRS, CDR2 YFSETQ. The CDR3 sequence: CASSLAQGFSEAFF. CDR3 sequence (DNA): TGCGCCAGCAGCTTGGCCCAGGGGTTCTCTGAAGCTTTCTTT.

This clonotype turned up a few times. The chain employs TRBV7-2 and TRBJ1-1; D ambiguous. V lost 4 bases to trimming and J lost 2 bases, with 8 bases between them. This CDR3 spans 13 amino acids. Germline CDR1 SGHTA, CDR2 FQGNSA. In DNA form, the CDR3 reads TGTGCCAGCAGCTCGTTCGTTAACACTGAAGCTTTCTTT. The encoded protein is CASSSFVNTEAFF.

V gene TRBV11-2 combines with J gene TRBJ2-5; the D gene is possibly TRBD1 (6 bases). The CDR3 totals 21 residues. Germline CDR1 is SGHAT and CDR2 is FQNNGV. Trimming took 3 bases from V and 3 from J, leaving 32 bases between them. CDR3 sequence: CASSFPPRQVVMLGMEETQYF. In nucleotides, the CDR3 is TGTGCCAGCAGCTTCCCCCCGAGACAGGTGGTAATGCTAGGTATGGAAGAGACCCAGTACTTC. Together with reference TRBV11-2 and TRBJ2-5, the CDR3 gives the full variable domain: EAGVAQSPRYKIIEKRQSVAFWCNPISGHATLYWYQQILGQGPKLLIQFQNNGVVDDSQLPKDRFSAERLKGVDSTLKIQPAKLEDSAVYLCASSFPPRQVVMLGMEETQYFGPGTRLLVL.

This clonotype is termed medium-sized. The chain recombines TRBV24-1 with TRBJ2-2, with 7 nucleotides matching TRBD2. Unmatched junction bases numbered 7, after V lost 0 bases and J lost 1 base. Germline V lookup: CDR1 KGHDR, CDR2 SFDVKD. The CDR3 has 18 residues. CDR3 protein: CATSDLGSERENTGELFF. DNA of the CDR3: TGTGCCACCAGTGATTTGGGGTCCGAGCGGGAGAACACCGGGGAGCTGTTTTTT.

The gene calls are TRBV7-8 and TRBJ2-3; 7 bases agree with TRBD2. V was clipped by 2 bases and J by 6 bases; unmatched bases: 8. CDR1 is SGHVS, CDR2 FQNEAQ, per germline. The CDR3 contains 15 residues. The DNA for the CDR3 is TGTGCCAGCAGCTTACCCGGGTTCGGGAGGGATACGCAGTATTTT. Translation gives CASSLPGFGRDTQYF. The variable domain in full, completed from reference TRBV7-8 and TRBJ2-3, reads GAGVSQSPRYKVAKRGQDVALRCDPISGHVSLFWYQQALGQGPEFLTYFQNEAQLDKSGLPSDRFFAERPEGSVSTLKIQRTQQEDSAVYLCASSLPGFGRDTQYFGPGTRLTVL.